This T cell receptor (beta chain) was sequenced during a study of T cell changes during pregnancy in multiple sclerosis. Clones were read by immunoSEQ multiplex PCR, and TCRdb kept only the in-frame ones, dropping some. Here the sample spans roughly 30,000 clones, about 89% being singletons. With 4 bases clipped from V and 4 bases from J, the junction kept 10 bases outside the gene matches. CDR1 is SGDLS and CDR2 is YYNGEE in the germline V gene. This CDR3 region has 17 residues. The chain employs TRBV9 and TRBJ2-3, with 12 bases aligning to TRBD2. This TCR came from a female donor in good health, enrolled as a control in a pregnancy study. Material: CD4+ T cells from peripheral blood mononuclear cells, obtained in the first trimester of pregnancy. CDR3 DNA: TGTGCCAGCAGCTCAAGCTCGACTAGCGGGAGCGCAGATACGCAGTATTTT. This gives the protein CASSSSSTSGSADTQYF.